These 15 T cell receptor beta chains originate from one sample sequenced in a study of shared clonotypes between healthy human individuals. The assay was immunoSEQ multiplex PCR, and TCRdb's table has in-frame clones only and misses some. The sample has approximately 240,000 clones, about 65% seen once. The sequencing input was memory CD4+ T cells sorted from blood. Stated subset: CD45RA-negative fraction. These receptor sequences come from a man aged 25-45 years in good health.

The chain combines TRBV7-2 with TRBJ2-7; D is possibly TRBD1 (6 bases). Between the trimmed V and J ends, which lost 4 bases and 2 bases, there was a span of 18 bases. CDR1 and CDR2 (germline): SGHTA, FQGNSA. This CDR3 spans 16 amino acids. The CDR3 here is CASSSLTGSRAYEQYF. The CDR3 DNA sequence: TGTGCCAGCAGCTCCCTCACAGGGAGTAGGGCCTACGAGCAGTACTTC.

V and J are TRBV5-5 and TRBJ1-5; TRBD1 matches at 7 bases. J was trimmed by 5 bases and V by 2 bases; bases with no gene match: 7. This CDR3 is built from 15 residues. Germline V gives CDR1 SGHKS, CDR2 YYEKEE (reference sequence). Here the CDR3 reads CASSFQGGADQPQHF. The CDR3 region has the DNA TGTGCCAGCAGCTTCCAAGGGGGCGCGGATCAGCCCCAGCATTTT.

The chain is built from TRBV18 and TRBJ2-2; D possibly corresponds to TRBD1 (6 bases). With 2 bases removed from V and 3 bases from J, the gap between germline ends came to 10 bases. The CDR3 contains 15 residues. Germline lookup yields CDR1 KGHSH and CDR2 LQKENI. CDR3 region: CASSPIYRDTGELFF. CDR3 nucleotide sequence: TGTGCCAGCTCACCAATCTACAGGGACACCGGGGAGCTGTTTTTT.

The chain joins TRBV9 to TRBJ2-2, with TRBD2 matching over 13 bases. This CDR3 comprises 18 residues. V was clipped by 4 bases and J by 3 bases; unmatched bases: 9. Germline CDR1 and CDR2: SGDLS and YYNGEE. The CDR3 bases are TGTGCCAGCAGCCAAACACCTGGACTAGCGGGGGACACCGGGGAGCTGTTTTTT. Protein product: CASSQTPGLAGDTGELFF.

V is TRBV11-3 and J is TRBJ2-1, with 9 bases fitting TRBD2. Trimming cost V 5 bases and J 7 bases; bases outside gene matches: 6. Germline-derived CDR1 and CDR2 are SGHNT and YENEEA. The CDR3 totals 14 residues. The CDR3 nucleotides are TGTGCCAGCAGCATGGGACTAGCCGAAAATGAGCAGTTCTTC. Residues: CASSMGLAENEQFF.

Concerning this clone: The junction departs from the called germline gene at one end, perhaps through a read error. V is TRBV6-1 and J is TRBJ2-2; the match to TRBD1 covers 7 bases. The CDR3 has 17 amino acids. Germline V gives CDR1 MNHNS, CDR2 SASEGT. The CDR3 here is CAISDLRTGSGTGELFF. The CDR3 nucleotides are TGTGCCATCAGTGACCTTAGGACAGGTTCGGGCACCGGGGAGCTGTTTTTT.

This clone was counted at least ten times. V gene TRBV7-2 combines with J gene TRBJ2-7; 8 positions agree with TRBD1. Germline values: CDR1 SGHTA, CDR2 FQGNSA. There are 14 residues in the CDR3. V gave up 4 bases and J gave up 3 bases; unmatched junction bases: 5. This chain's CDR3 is CASSSAGQGYEQYF. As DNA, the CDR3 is TGTGCCAGCAGCTCCGCCGGACAGGGCTACGAGCAGTACTTC.

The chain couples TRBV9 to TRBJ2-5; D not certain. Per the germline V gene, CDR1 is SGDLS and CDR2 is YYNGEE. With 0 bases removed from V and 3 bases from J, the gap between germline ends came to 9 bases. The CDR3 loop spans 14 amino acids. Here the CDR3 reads CASSVAAFKETQYF. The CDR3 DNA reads TGTGCCAGCAGCGTAGCGGCTTTTAAAGAGACCCAGTACTTC.

The CDR3 reads CASSLMTSGIGETQYF. The CDR3 DNA reads TGTGCCAGCAGCTTAATGACTAGCGGGATAGGAGAGACCCAGTACTTC. The chain recombines TRBV11-1 with TRBJ2-5, with 11 bases identical to TRBD2. CDR1 SGHAT and CDR2 FQDESV come from the germline V gene (reference sequence). Germline trimming cut 2 bases from V and 4 bases from J; bases unmatched to any gene: 6. The CDR3 totals 16 residues.

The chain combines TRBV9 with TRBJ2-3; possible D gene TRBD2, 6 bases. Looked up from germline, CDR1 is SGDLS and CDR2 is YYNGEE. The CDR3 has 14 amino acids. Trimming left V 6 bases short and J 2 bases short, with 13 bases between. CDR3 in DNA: TGTGCCAGCAAATCGGGACTTCACACAGATACGCAGTATTTT. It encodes CASKSGLHTDTQYF.

The CDR3 spells CASSFSAASGNTIYF. CDR3 in DNA: TGCGCCAGCAGCTTCTCGGCAGCCTCTGGAAACACCATATATTTT. The chain employs TRBV5-1 and TRBJ1-3; no reliable D call. The CDR3 loop spans 15 amino acids. The germline V and J ends were trimmed by 2 bases and 0 bases, with 9 bases remaining between them. The germline V gene has CDR1 SGHRS and CDR2 YFSETQ.

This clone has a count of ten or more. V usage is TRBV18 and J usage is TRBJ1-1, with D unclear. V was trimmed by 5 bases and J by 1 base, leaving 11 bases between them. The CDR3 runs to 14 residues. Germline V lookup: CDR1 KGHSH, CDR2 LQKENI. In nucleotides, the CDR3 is TGTGCCAGCTCAATGTTCGGGTCGAACACTGAAGCTTTCTTT. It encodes CASSMFGSNTEAFF. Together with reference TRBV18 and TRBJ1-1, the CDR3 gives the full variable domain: NAGVMQNPRHLVRRRGQEARLRCSPMKGHSHVYWYRQLPEEGLKFMVYLQKENIIDESGMPKERFSAEFPKEGPSILRIQQVVRGDSAAYFCASSMFGSNTEAFFGQGTRLTVV.

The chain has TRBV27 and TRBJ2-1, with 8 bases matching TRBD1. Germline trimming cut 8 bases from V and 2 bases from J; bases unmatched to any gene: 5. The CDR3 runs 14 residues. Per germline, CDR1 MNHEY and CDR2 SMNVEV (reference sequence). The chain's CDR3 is CASHTQGAYNEQFF. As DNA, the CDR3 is TGTGCCAGCCATACACAGGGGGCCTACAATGAGCAGTTCTTC.

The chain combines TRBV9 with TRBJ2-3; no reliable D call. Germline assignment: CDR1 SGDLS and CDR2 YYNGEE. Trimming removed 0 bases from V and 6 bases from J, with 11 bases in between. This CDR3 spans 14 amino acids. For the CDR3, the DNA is TGTGCCAGCAGCGTAGCCGAACTGAGGGATACGCAGTATTTT. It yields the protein CASSVAELRDTQYF. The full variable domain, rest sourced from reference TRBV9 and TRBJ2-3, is DSGVTQTPKHLITATGQRVTLRCSPRSGDLSVYWYQQSLDQGLQFLIQYYNGEERAKGNILERFSAQQFPDLHSELNLSSLELGDSALYFCASSVAELRDTQYFGPGTRLTVL.

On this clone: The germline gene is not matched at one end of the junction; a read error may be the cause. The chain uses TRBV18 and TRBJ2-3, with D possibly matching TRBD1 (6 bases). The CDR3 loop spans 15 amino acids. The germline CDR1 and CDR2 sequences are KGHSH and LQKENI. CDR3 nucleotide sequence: TGTGCCACCTCAGGGGTGGCCGGGAGCACAGATACGCAGTATTTT. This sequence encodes CATSGVAGSTDTQYF.